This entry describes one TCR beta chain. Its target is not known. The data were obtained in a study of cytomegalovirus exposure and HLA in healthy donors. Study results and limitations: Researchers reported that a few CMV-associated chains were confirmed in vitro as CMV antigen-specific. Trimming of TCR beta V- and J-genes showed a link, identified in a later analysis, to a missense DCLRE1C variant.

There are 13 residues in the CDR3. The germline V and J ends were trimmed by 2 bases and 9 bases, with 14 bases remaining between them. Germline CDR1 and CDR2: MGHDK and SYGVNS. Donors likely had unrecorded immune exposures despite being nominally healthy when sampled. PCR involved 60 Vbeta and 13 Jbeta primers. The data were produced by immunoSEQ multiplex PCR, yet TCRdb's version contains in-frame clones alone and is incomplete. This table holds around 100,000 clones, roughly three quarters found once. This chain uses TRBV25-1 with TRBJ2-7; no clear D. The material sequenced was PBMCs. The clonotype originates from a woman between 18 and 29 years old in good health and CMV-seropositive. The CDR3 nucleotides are TGTGCCAGCAGTGAAGCTAGTGCTACGGCGCAGTACTTC. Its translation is CASSEASATAQYF.